The following is a T cell receptor (beta chain) sequence with its context. What it binds is not known. This CDR3 contains 12 residues. V lost 4 bases and J 5 bases, leaving 9 bases between the germline ends. Germline V lookup: CDR1 SGHRS, CDR2 YFSETQ. Profiling relied on immunoSEQ multiplex PCR, and the TCRdb table lists in-frame clones only, not all of them. The sample has 98,000 or so clones, roughly 87% seen once. The sample originates from a study of graft-versus-host responses after intestinal transplantation. Looking at the study overall: Recipients underwent multivisceral, liver-intestinal, or isolated intestinal transplants. Study-wide results and caveats: GvH clones occurred in recipient marrow; some first appeared in ileum or blood.

The chain combines TRBV5-1 with TRBJ1-1; tentatively, D is TRBD1 (5 bases). The TCR sequence derives from a human donor who received an intestinal transplant. Sequenced here: unstimulated CD4+ T cells sorted from spleen or lymph node cells, sampled before intestinal transplant. DNA for the CDR3: TGCGCCAGCAGCCGCCAGGGTACTGAAGCTTTCTTT. As protein: CASSRQGTEAFF. Full variable domain (outside the CDR3, taken from reference TRBV5-1 and TRBJ1-1): KAGVTQTPRYLIKTRGQQVTLSCSPISGHRSVSWYQQTPGQGLQFLFEYFSETQRNKGNFPGRFSGRQFSNSRSEMNVSTLELGDSALYLCASSRQGTEAFFGQGTRLTVV.